This TCR beta chain emerged from a study of blood T cells in healthy people across ages. This clonotype has more than one count but fewer than ten. CDR1 SGHVS and CDR2 FNYEAQ come from the germline V gene. V shed 5 bases, J shed 1 base, and the junction held 9 bases outside the gene matches. This CDR3 spans 17 amino acids. Then a second PCR, running about 6 to 11 cycles, was carried out with a sample-barcoded 5' primer and a J-beta primer mix. Via MiXCR, TCRdb re-called the 5' RACE reads, giving one row per CDR3 protein. The top ten clones hold around 2.1% of a sample with roughly 2 million distinct CDR3 sequences, around half of them seen once.

The chain combines TRBV7-6 with TRBJ1-2; 11 bases map to TRBD1. The sample was blood. The clonotype originates from a woman aged 40 to 50 in good health. CDR3 region: CASSAGTGGLFNYGYTF. DNA of the CDR3: TGTGCCAGCAGCGCAGGGACAGGGGGACTATTTAACTATGGCTACACCTTC.